A selection of T cell receptor beta chains follows, all from one sample in a study of T cell changes during pregnancy in multiple sclerosis. Profiling relied on immunoSEQ multiplex PCR, and the TCRdb table lists in-frame clones only, not all of them. The sample records under 65,000 clones, about 92% being singletons. The material was peripheral blood, obtained in the first trimester of pregnancy. These receptors all stem from a female donor in good health, enrolled as a control in a pregnancy study. Both conserved end residues are part of each CDR3. The D gene is left open where the match is weak. Part of the rows lack a size; the others show once, few, many or a class for expanded clones.

TRBD2 | NA | TRBJ2-6 | TRBV7-9 | CASSTTSGQSVANVLTF | TGTGCCAGCAGCACGACTAGCGGGCAGTCGGTGGCCAACGTCCTGACTTTC
NA | once | TRBJ1-2 | TRBV29-1 | CSARQVDPPYGYTF | TGCAGCGCCCGACAGGTCGACCCCCCCTATGGCTACACCTTC
NA | NA | TRBJ1-2 | TRBV5-6 | CASSPRTGINYGYTF | TGTGCCAGCAGCCCGAGGACCGGGATTAACTATGGCTACACCTTC
NA | NA | TRBJ2-5 | TRBV19 | CASSIRGQETQYF | TGTGCCAGTAGTATCCGAGGCCAAGAGACCCAGTACTTC
NA | NA | TRBJ2-5 | TRBV5-1 | CASSEDGAGRWETQYF | TGCGCCAGCAGCGAGGATGGAGCAGGGAGGTGGGAGACCCAGTACTTC
TRBD1 | NA | TRBJ1-1 | TRBV4-3 | CASSRPDRASEAFF | TGCGCCAGCAGCCGGCCCGACAGGGCTAGTGAAGCTTTCTTT
NA | NA | TRBJ2-6 | TRBV5-4 | CASSLAGVPGANVLTF | TGTGCCAGCAGCTTGGCGGGTGTCCCTGGGGCCAACGTCCTGACTTTC
NA | NA | TRBJ2-1 | TRBV19 | CASTSPRPSRTVGNEQFF | TGTGCCAGTACTTCCCCTCGGCCCTCCCGGACAGTTGGCAATGAGCAGTTCTTC
NA | NA | TRBJ1-1 | TRBV5-1 | CASTSKQGMNTEAFF | TGCGCCAGCACTTCCAAGCAGGGGATGAACACTGAAGCTTTCTTT
NA | NA | TRBJ1-2 | TRBV7-9 | CASSSRGRGEYGYTF | TGTGCCAGCAGCTCGCGGGGGCGGGGAGAATATGGCTACACCTTC
NA | NA | TRBJ2-1 | TRBV7-8 | CASSPLGLSSYNEQFF | TGTGCCAGCAGCCCGCTTGGGCTGAGCTCCTACAATGAGCAGTTCTTC
NA | NA | TRBJ2-1 | TRBV9 | CASSVATGRGYNEQFF | TGTGCCAGCAGCGTAGCTACAGGGCGAGGGTACAATGAGCAGTTCTTC
TRBD1 | NA | TRBJ1-2 | TRBV10-3 | CAISRTGDYGYTF | TGTGCCATCAGCCGGACAGGGGACTATGGCTACACCTTC